This TCR beta chain was found in a study of T-cell reconstitution after alpha-beta-depleted transplantation in children. General study points: T cells produced anew were the main source of T-cell counts and diversity one year after transplant. The high TCRbeta diversity at day 60 in some patients came from surviving recipient T cells and thymic progenitors. It was reported that alpha-beta T cells came from several hundred expanded graft clones (about two months after transplant).

V shed 5 bases and J 2 bases; nucleotides not matched to a gene: 10. CDR1 and CDR2 (germline): SEHNR, FQNEAQ (reference sequence). This CDR3 comprises 16 residues. In the case of this clonotype: Its matching antigen is unknown.

Library preparation (for TCRbeta) was performed with unique molecular identifiers. MiXCR, run by TCRdb on the PCR reads, gives a single entry per CDR3 protein. The table has about 420,000 distinct CDR3 sequences, around 16% seen once. This receptor was obtained from a boy under two years old who had a stem cell transplant for Wiskott-Aldrich syndrome, so the T cells may come from the graft donor. The V call is TRBV7-9, the J call TRBJ2-3, with 7 bases identical to TRBD1. The sample here was PBMCs, mostly from graft donor cells, taken 360 days after TCRalphabeta/CD19-depleted stem cell transplant. In DNA, the CDR3 is TGTGCCAGCAGCCCATTAAACAGGGGTCCCACAGATACGCAGTATTTT. It translates to CASSPLNRGPTDTQYF. Full variable domain (missing parts from reference TRBV7-9 and TRBJ2-3): DTGVSQNPRHKITKRGQNVTFRCDPISEHNRLYWYRQTLGQGPEFLTYFQNEAQLEKSRLLSDRFSAERPKGSFSTLEIQRTEQGDSAMYLCASSPLNRGPTDTQYFGPGTRLTVL.